The 6 T cell receptor beta chains reported below all come from one sample, sequenced in a study of cytomegalovirus exposure and HLA in healthy donors. It was with 60 Vbeta and 13 Jbeta primers that the PCR ran. Assay used: immunoSEQ multiplex PCR; TCRdb lists only in-frame clones, some missing. The data include 80,000 or so clones; the top ten clones carry roughly an eighth. The sequenced sample was PBMCs. These receptors were collected from a man aged 50-59 years in good health and CMV-seropositive.

The chain couples TRBV13 to TRBJ2-7, with D uncertain. Germline assignment: CDR1 PRHDT and CDR2 FYEKMQ (reference sequence). The germline V and J ends were trimmed by 1 base and 6 bases, with 10 bases remaining between them. This CDR3 has 13 amino acids. For the CDR3, the DNA is TGTGCCAGCAGCTTAGAAGTAGCTGGCGAGCAGTACTTC. Its protein is CASSLEVAGEQYF.

The chain has TRBV5-4 and TRBJ2-5, with unresolved D. Germline CDR1 reads SGHNT; CDR2 reads YYREEE (reference sequence). The CDR3 spans 11 residues. The V end was cut by 3 bases, the J end by 3 bases, with 3 bases between. CDR3 sequence reads: CASSSKETQYF. The CDR3 nucleotides read TGTGCCAGCAGCTCCAAAGAGACCCAGTACTTC. The full variable domain, with the rest looked up from reference TRBV5-4 and TRBJ2-5, is ETGVTQSPTHLIKTRGQQVTLRCSSQSGHNTVSWYQQALGQGPQFIFQYYREEENGRGNFPPRFSGLQFPNYSSELNVNALELDDSALYLCASSSKETQYFGPGTRLLVL.

The gene calls are TRBV2 and TRBJ2-3, with D tentatively TRBD1 (5 bases). V dropped 8 bases and J dropped 0 bases, with 12 bases sitting between them. CDR3 size: 14 residues. Looked up from germline, CDR1 is SNHLY and CDR2 is FYNNEI. The DNA of the CDR3 is TGTGCCAGCGTAGAGGACACTAGCACAGATACGCAGTATTTT. As protein: CASVEDTSTDTQYF.

Regarding this clone: Within the sample, other DNA sequences also encode this same CDR3. The chain couples TRBV19 to TRBJ2-3, with 7 bases identical to TRBD2. Germline-derived CDR1 and CDR2 are LNHDA and SQIVND (reference sequence). This CDR3 spans 18 amino acids. This chain's CDR3 is CAHSKLEGLAVSTDTQYF. The CDR3 DNA reads as TGTGCACACAGTAAGTTGGAGGGTCTAGCGGTTAGCACAGATACGCAGTATTTT.

V gene TRBV5-6 combines with J gene TRBJ1-2, with TRBD1 identical over 7 bases. The V and J ends lost 6 bases and 3 bases, in that order; junction bases with no gene match: 5. Germline V lookup: CDR1 SGHDT, CDR2 YYEEEE. The CDR3 totals 13 residues. The CDR3 loop is CASTFGTDYGYTF. The CDR3 nucleotides read TGTGCCAGCACCTTCGGGACAGACTATGGCTACACCTTC.

For the CDR3, the DNA is TGTGCCAGCAGCCAACAGGGGTTGGCCACAGATACGCAGTATTTT. This gives the protein CASSQQGLATDTQYF. This chain uses TRBV5-4 with TRBJ2-3, with 7 bases identical to TRBD1. V lost 4 bases, J lost 2 bases, and 7 bases stayed unmatched. Per germline, CDR1 SGHNT and CDR2 YYREEE (reference sequence). This CDR3 comprises 15 residues. Filled out from reference TRBV5-4 and TRBJ2-3, the complete variable domain reads ETGVTQSPTHLIKTRGQQVTLRCSSQSGHNTVSWYQQALGQGPQFIFQYYREEENGRGNFPPRFSGLQFPNYSSELNVNALELDDSALYLCASSQQGLATDTQYFGPGTRLTVL.